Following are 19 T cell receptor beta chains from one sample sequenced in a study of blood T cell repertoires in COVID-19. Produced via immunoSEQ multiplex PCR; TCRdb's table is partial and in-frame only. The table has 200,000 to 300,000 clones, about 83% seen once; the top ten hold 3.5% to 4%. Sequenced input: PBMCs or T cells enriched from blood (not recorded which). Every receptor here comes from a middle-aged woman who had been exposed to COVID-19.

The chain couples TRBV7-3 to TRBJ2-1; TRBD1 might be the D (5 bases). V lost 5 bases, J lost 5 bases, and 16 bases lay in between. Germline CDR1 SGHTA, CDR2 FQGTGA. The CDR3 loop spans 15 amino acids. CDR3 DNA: TGTGCCAGCAGCCCCCCTGGGGCGGAGAACAATGAGCAGTTCTTC. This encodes CASSPPGAENNEQFF.

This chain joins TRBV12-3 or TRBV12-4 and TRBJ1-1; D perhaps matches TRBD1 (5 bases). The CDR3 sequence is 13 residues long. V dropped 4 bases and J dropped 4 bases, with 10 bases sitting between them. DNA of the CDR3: TGTGCCAGCAGTTCTAGGACACTCACTGAAGCTTTCTTT. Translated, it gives CASSSRTLTEAFF.

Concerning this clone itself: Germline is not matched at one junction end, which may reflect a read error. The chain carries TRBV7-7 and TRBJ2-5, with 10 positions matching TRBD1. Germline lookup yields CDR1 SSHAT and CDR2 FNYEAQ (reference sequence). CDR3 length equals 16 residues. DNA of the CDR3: TGTGCTAGCAGCTTATTCGTGACAGGGGGCGTTGAGACCCAGTACTTC. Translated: CASSLFVTGGVETQYF. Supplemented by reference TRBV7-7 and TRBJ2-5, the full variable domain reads GAGVSQSPRYKVTKRGQDVTLRCDPISSHATLYWYQQALGQGPEFLTYFNYEAQPDKSGLPSDRFSAERPEGSISTLTIQRTEQRDSAMYRCASSLFVTGGVETQYFGPGTRLLVL.

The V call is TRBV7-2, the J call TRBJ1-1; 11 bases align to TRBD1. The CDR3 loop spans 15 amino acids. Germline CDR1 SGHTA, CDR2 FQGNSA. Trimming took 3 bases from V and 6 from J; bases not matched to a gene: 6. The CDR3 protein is CASSLRGQGAPEAFF. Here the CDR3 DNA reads TGTGCCAGCAGCTTGAGAGGACAGGGGGCTCCTGAAGCTTTCTTT.

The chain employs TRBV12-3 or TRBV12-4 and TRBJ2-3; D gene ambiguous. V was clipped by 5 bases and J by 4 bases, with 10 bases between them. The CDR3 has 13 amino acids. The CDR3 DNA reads TGTGCCAGCAGTCCCCCTATGGCAGATACGCAGTATTTT. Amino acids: CASSPPMADTQYF.

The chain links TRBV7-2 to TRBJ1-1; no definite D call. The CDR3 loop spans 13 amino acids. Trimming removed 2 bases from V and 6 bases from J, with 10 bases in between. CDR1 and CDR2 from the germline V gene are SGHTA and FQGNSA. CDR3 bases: TGTGCCAGCAGCTTACCATCCCGGGCTGAAGCTTTCTTT. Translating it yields CASSLPSRAEAFF.

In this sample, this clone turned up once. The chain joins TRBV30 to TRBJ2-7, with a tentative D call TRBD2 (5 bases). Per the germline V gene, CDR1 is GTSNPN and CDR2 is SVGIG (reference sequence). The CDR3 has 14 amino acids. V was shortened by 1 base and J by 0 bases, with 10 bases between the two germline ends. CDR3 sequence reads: CAWSDLGISYEQYF. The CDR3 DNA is TGTGCCTGGAGTGATCTCGGGATCTCCTACGAGCAGTACTTC. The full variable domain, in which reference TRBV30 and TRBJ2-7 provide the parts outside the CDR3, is SQTIHQWPATLVQPVGSPLSLECTVEGTSNPNLYWYRQAAGRGLQLLFYSVGIGQISSEVPQNLSASRPQDRQFILSSKKLLLSDSGFYLCAWSDLGISYEQYFGPGTRLTVT.

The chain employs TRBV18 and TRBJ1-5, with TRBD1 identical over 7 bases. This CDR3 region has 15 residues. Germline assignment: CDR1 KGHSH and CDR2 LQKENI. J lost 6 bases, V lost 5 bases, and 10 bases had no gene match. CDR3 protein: CASSTRDRQTQPQHF. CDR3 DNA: TGTGCCAGCTCAACTCGGGACAGACAGACTCAGCCCCAGCATTTT.

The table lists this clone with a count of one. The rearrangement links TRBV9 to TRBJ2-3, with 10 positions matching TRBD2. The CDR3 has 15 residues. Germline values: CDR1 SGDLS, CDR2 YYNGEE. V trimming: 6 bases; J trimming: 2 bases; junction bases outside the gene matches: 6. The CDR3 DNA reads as TGTGCCAGCAACCTAGCGGGGGCAAACACAGATACGCAGTATTTT. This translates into CASNLAGANTDTQYF.

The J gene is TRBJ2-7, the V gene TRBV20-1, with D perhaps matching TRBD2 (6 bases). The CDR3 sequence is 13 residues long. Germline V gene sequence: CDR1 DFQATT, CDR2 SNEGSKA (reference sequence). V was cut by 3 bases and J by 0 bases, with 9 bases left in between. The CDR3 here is CSASLGGSYEQYF. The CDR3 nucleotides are TGCAGTGCTAGTCTGGGGGGCTCCTACGAGCAGTACTTC.

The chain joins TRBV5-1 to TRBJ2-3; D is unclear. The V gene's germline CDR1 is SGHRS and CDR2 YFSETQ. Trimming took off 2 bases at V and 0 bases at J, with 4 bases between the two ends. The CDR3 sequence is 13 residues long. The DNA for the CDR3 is TGCGCCAGCAGCTTCGGGAGCACAGATACGCAGTATTTT. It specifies CASSFGSTDTQYF.

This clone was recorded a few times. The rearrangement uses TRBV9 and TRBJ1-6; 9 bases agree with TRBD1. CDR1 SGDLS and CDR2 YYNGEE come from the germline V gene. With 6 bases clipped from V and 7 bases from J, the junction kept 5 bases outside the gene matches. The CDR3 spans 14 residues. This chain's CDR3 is CASTAGTGNSPLHF. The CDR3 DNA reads TGTGCCAGCACGGCCGGGACAGGGAATTCACCCCTCCACTTT.

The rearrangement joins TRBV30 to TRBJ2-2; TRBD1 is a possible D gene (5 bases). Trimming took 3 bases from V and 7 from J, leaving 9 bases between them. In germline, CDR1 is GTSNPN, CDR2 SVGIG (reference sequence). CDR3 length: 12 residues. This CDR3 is CAWSVQDGELFF. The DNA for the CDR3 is TGTGCCTGGAGCGTACAGGACGGGGAGCTGTTTTTT.

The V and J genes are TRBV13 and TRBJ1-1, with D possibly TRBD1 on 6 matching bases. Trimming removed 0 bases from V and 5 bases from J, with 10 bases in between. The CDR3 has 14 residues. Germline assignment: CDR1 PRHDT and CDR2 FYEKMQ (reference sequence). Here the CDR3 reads CASSLGGARTEAFF. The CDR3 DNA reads TGTGCCAGCAGCTTAGGGGGGGCGAGAACTGAAGCTTTCTTT.

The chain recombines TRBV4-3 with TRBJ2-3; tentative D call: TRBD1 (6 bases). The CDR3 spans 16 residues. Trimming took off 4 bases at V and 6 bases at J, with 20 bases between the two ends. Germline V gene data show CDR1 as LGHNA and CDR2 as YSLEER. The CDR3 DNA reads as TGCGCCAGCAGCCCTATGTGGGACACCGATGAGGATACGCAGTATTTT. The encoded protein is CASSPMWDTDEDTQYF.

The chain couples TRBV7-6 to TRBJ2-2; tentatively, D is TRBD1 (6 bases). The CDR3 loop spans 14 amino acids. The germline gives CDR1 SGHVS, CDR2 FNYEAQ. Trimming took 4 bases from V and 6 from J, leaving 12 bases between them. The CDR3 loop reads CASSSRTASGELFF. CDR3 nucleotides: TGTGCCAGCAGCTCACGGACAGCCTCCGGGGAGCTGTTTTTT.

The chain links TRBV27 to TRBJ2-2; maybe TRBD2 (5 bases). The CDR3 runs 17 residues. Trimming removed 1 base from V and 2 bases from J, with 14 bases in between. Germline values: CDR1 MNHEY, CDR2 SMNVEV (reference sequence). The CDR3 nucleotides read TGTGCCAGCAGTTTATTCGGGGATCCCCTCAACACCGGGGAGCTGTTTTTT. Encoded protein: CASSLFGDPLNTGELFF.

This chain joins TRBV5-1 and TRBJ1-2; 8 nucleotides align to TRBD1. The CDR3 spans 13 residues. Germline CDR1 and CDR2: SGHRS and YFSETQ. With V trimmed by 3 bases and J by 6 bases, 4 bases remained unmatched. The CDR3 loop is CASSSIQGDGYTF. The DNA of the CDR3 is TGCGCCAGCAGCTCGATACAGGGGGATGGCTACACCTTC.

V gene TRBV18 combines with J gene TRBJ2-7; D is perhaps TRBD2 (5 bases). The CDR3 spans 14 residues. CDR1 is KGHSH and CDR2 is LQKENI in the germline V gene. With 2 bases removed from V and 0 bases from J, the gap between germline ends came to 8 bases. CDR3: CASSPWGDSYEQYF. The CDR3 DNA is TGTGCCAGCTCACCATGGGGAGACTCCTACGAGCAGTACTTC.